The present T cell receptor beta chain was sequenced within a study of shared T cell receptors in the human thymus. The data were produced by immunoSEQ multiplex PCR, yet TCRdb's version contains in-frame clones alone and is incomplete. The table shows 450,000 to 650,000 clones, with about four fifths occurring only once. V lost 4 bases, J lost 5 bases, and 14 bases lay in between. This CDR3 has 14 residues. In germline, CDR1 is SEHNR, CDR2 FQNEAQ (reference sequence). These data were also filed under a second study, of human thymus T cells. This second study says: Resected material from corrective heart surgery provided the thymus tissue analysed. Biased V and J segment usage appeared in thymus and peripheral blood. Unrelated individuals were reported by related research to share highly overlapping thymic repertoires.

The sequence was obtained from a boy younger than two with a congenital heart defect. Sequenced sample: thymocytes. The chain uses TRBV7-9 and TRBJ1-2; D gene ambiguous. CDR3 in amino acids: CASSCGHGEYGYTF. The CDR3 bases are TGTGCCAGCAGCTGCGGCCACGGAGAATATGGCTACACCTTC.